This T cell receptor (beta chain) was documented in a study of blood T cell repertoires in COVID-19. Study as a whole: Samples of COVID-19 (acute and convalescent) were obtained from the United States, Italy and Spain. T cells, B-cell-depleted T cells, or PBMCs supplied cDNA or gDNA.

Per the original methods: From reference gene primer amplification, estimates of nucleated cell counts were derived. Clones were sequenced by immunoSEQ multiplex PCR, and TCRdb holds only the in-frame ones, with some missing. V, J and clone size are taken as reported in that table, and D and trimming were inferred from the DNA itself. Among approximately 170,000 clones listed, approximately 86% were seen once. The CDR3 extends over 15 amino acids. The V gene's germline CDR1 is MNHEY and CDR2 SVGEGT. Trimming left V 2 bases short and J 2 bases short, with 11 bases between. V usage is TRBV6-2 or TRBV6-3 and J usage is TRBJ2-3, with a possible D match to TRBD1 (6 bases). Sequenced input: peripheral blood. The TCR sequence derives from a man in his 70s with acute or convalescent COVID-19. The CDR3 sequence: CASSYRWDNTDTQYF. For the CDR3, the DNA is TGTGCCAGCAGTTACAGGTGGGACAACACAGATACGCAGTATTTT.